This TCR beta chain stems from a study of PD-L1 blockade in urothelial cancer (dated by TCRdb to 2017 to 2019). General notes on the study: Therapy was started in the mid-2010s for all patients, and atezolizumab 1,200 mg was administered intravenously every 3 weeks. In the same patients, pretreatment tumors underwent whole exome sequencing and RNA sequencing in addition to TCR sequencing. Blood samples were analyzed 3 weeks after the start of treatment (second dose) and 6 weeks after the start of treatment. Durable clinical benefit was defined as a progression-free survival longer than 6 months, and TCR features were additionally tested against progression-free survival and overall survival. Durable clinical benefit was achieved by nine patients but not by the remaining 20. The study was an exploratory multi-omic analysis of somatic, immune and clinical correlates of response to PD-L1 blockade with atezolizumab in urothelial cancer. An ECOG performance status of 0 or 1 was recorded for the patients, and 0 to 3 prior chemotherapy regimens had been received by the patients. Blood samples gave a median of 141,255 T cells and 83,000 or so unique TCRs, with a median clonality of around 0.08. Pretreatment blood TCR-seq was available for fewer than 30 patients, at least one posttreatment blood collection was obtained for roughly 24 patients, and tumor TCR-seq was available for roughly 24 patients. TCR sequencing covered pretreatment tumor samples and matched, serially collected peripheral blood taken before and after atezolizumab treatment. Twenty-five of 29 patients were males with bladder-origin urothelial cancer, and 18 of 29 reported a prior smoking history. The investigation overall reported the following: Because of the small sample size (n ≈ 31) and the many exploratory analyses performed, the results are intended to be regarded as hypothesis-generating. A pretreatment peripheral blood TCR clonality below the median was linked to improved progression-free and overall survival. Patients with durable benefit showed greater expansion of tumor-associated TCR clones in peripheral blood 3 weeks after starting treatment (n ≈ 21, p = 0.022).

This clone occurred a few times. There is no known antigen for this receptor. There are no base qualities to consult, and no much larger clone falls within one base. Looking up the germline V gene yields CDR1 SGHRS and CDR2 YFSETQ. The germline V and J ends show losses of 3 bases and 7 bases respectively, and no gene match explains 5 bases of the junction. The CDR3 spans 13 residues, from the cysteine through the phenylalanine. Of the read, only the CDR3 DNA is kept; its 39 bases are in frame from base 1. Synthetic TCR analog templates were spiked into each PCR to estimate absolute template abundance from read counts. TCRbeta CDR3 regions were amplified from genomic DNA with bias-controlled V and J gene primers using the immunoSEQ assay. Sequencing of rearranged TCRbeta segments was done at approximately 20X coverage. The authors' pipeline ran thus. Sequencing errors were corrected by clustering, and CDR3s were annotated against IMGT so that V, D and J genes could be assigned. Downstream analyses used only productive TCRbeta rearrangements, leaving out any out-of-frame or stop-codon sequences. Clonality was calculated as one minus the Shannon entropy normalized by the log of the number of unique productive sequences. Clones differing between time points or between blood and tumor were identified by Fisher's exact test with Benjamini-Hochberg correction at adjusted p below 0.01. The table was pulled from immuneACCESS by TCRdb, which kept in-frame rearrangements only. Such tables lose some clones; where checked, under half of the loss comes from unresolved V genes, and the rest has no known cause. For V, J and clone size, that table is used; D and trimming come from the DNA. In all, the sample holds 60,000 or so clones, and about 76% of those were seen once. Roughly 2.9% of the sample lies in the top ten.

This sample's time point label indicates: pretreatment peripheral blood. A total of roughly 31 patients with locally advanced or metastatic urothelial carcinoma, treated at Memorial Sloan Kettering on a trial protocol, made up the cohort. Peripheral blood mononuclear cells were collected pretreatment and during treatment, with between 1 and 8 total time points per patient. The Qiagen DNeasy Blood extraction kit was used to purify genomic DNA from total PBMCs and tumor samples. Collected pretreatment and during treatment, PBMCs were isolated and stored as previously described. The chain links TRBV5-1 with TRBJ2-7; TRBD1 fits 9 bases in the junction. The TCR sequence derives from a man between 65 and 80 years old with urothelial cancer. The sample consisted of PBMCs, taken around atezolizumab (anti-PD-L1) treatment. The CDR3 has the sequence CASSWSTGGEQYF. In nucleotides, the sequence is TGCGCCAGCAGCTGGTCGACAGGGGGTGAGCAGTACTTC.